Given below is one TCR beta chain in context. This entry belongs to a study of cytomegalovirus exposure and HLA in healthy donors. Primers included in the PCR were 60 Vbeta and 13 Jbeta primers. The table came from immunoSEQ multiplex PCR; TCRdb's copy has only in-frame clones and leaves some out. This sample carries about 150,000 clones, 65% to 80% of them seen once, and the ten largest clones take under 2%. Germline CDR1 and CDR2: SQVTM and ANQGSEA. J was trimmed by 2 bases and V by 8 bases; bases with no gene match: 3. The CDR3 length is 12 residues. The sample was PBMCs. This clonotype was obtained from a woman aged 40 to 50 in good health and CMV-seronegative. The rearrangement uses TRBV29-1 and TRBJ1-2; 9 nucleotides line up with TRBD1. The CDR3 region has the DNA TGCAGCCTAGGACAGGGGAACTATGGCTACACCTTC. Amino acids: CSLGQGNYGYTF.